This T cell receptor (beta chain) derives from a study of blood T cell repertoires in COVID-19. Background on the study: Sources were T cells, B-cell-depleted T cells, or PBMCs; the material itself was cDNA or gDNA.

TCRdb keeps only in-frame clones here, not all; method: immunoSEQ multiplex PCR. The sample has 220,000 or so clones, 85% to 90% seen once. The V and J ends lost 0 bases and 3 bases respectively, with 15 bases between them. Germline CDR1 reads MDHEN; CDR2 reads SYDVKM. This CDR3 spans 17 amino acids. Material: peripheral blood. The rearrangement uses TRBV28 and TRBJ1-3; a possible D gene is TRBD1 (6 bases). The sequence came from a woman in her forties or fifties with COVID-19, enrolled during active disease. CDR3 sequence: CASSLWRGSGFGNTIYF. Here the CDR3 DNA reads TGTGCCAGCAGTTTATGGAGGGGGTCGGGGTTTGGAAACACCATATATTTT.